Each of the 18 T cell receptor beta chains below was sequenced from the same sample in a study of T cell repertoires in cytomegalovirus infection. TCRdb analysed the reads with MiXCR anew, one entry per CDR3 protein. The data show roughly 230,000 distinct CDR3 sequences, with about 17% seen just once and 40% to 55% held by the top ten. The sequencing sample was made of CD8+ T cells from PBMCs. The receptors come from a human donor in good health (CMV status not recorded). Some clones in this sample may be carry-over from other donors' samples.

This clonotype was seen more than once but under ten times. The CDR3 coding sequence is TGTGCCAGCAGCCCCCGGTCCGGGACTAGCGGCTACGAGCAGTACTTC. This sequence encodes CASSPRSGTSGYEQYF. V is TRBV11-1 and J is TRBJ2-7; 11 bases are shared with TRBD2. Germline-derived CDR1 and CDR2 are SGHAT and FQDESV (reference sequence). V dropped 5 bases and J dropped 3; count of bases not matched to a gene: 9. The CDR3 totals 16 residues.

This clonotype was detected a few times. The rearrangement joins TRBV4-1 to TRBJ1-6, with 9 nucleotides matching TRBD1. CDR1 is MGHRA and CDR2 is YSYEKL in the germline V gene. CDR3 size: 18 residues. V shed 0 bases and J 7 bases; nucleotides not matched to a gene: 10. CDR3 sequence (DNA): TGCGCCAGCAGCCAAGATTGGGGGACAGGGTCGGCAAATTCACCCCTCCACTTT. Its translation: CASSQDWGTGSANSPLHF.

In its sample, this clonotype was seen many times. V is TRBV7-6 and J is TRBJ2-1, with TRBD1 matching 10 bases. Germline-derived CDR1 and CDR2 are SGHVS and FNYEAQ. The V gene end was trimmed by 0 bases and the J gene end by 6 bases; junction bases not matched to a gene: 8. This CDR3 spans 17 amino acids. The CDR3 loop is CASSLAPGQGTFNEQFF. In DNA, the CDR3 is TGTGCCAGCAGCTTAGCCCCGGGACAGGGGACGTTCAATGAGCAGTTCTTC.

This clonotype appeared many times. The genes are TRBV7-8 and TRBJ2-3; D perhaps matches TRBD1 (5 bases). Between the trimmed V and J ends, which lost 4 bases and 1 base, there was a span of 18 bases. In germline, CDR1 is SGHVS, CDR2 FQNEAQ. This CDR3 is built from 17 residues. CDR3 sequence (DNA): TGTGCCAGCAGCTCCCTCGTACCGCAGGGCGGCACAGATACGCAGTATTTT. Protein product: CASSSLVPQGGTDTQYF. Looking up the rest from reference TRBV7-8 and TRBJ2-3 gives the full variable domain: GAGVSQSPRYKVAKRGQDVALRCDPISGHVSLFWYQQALGQGPEFLTYFQNEAQLDKSGLPSDRFFAERPEGSVSTLKIQRTQQEDSAVYLCASSSLVPQGGTDTQYFGPGTRLTVL.

This clonotype was counted between two and nine times. V is TRBV2 and J is TRBJ1-4, with a weak D call TRBD1 (5 bases). In germline, CDR1 is SNHLY, CDR2 FYNNEI. The length of the CDR3 is 15 residues. V lost 3 bases, J lost 8 bases, and 16 bases lay in between. The CDR3 sequence: CASSDLGRGDEKLFF. The CDR3 coding sequence is TGTGCCAGCAGTGATCTAGGTCGGGGCGACGAAAAACTGTTTTTT.

A single count supports this clonotype. A much larger clone is a single base away; this may be a read error. The genes are TRBV7-2 and TRBJ2-7; no clear D. V lost 4 bases and J 9 bases, leaving 13 bases between the germline ends. Germline V gene lookup returns CDR1 SGHTA and CDR2 FQGNSA. This CDR3 region has 12 residues. Here the CDR3 reads CASSWLFDGQYF. The CDR3 DNA follows: TGTGCCAGCAGCTGGCTTTTTGACGGGCAGTACTTC.

This chain links TRBV27 with TRBJ1-5; the match to TRBD1 covers 7 bases. The ends lost 2 bases at V and 6 bases at J; junction bases unmatched: 4. From germline, CDR1 is MNHEY and CDR2 SMNVEV (reference sequence). The CDR3 runs 14 residues. CDR3 DNA sequence: TGTGCCAGCAGTTTACAGGGGGGGATTCAGCCCCAGCATTTT. Translating it yields CASSLQGGIQPQHF.

This clonotype was counted ten times or more. The CDR3 reads CASSLVGGGATDTQYF. The CDR3 region has the DNA TGTGCCAGCAGCTTAGTTGGCGGGGGGGCGACAGATACGCAGTATTTT. V gene TRBV7-2 combines with J gene TRBJ2-3; 9 nucleotides line up with TRBD2. V lost 1 base and J lost 3; bases outside the gene matches: 5. Germline loops: CDR1 SGHTA, CDR2 FQGNSA. This CDR3 has 16 residues.

This chain connects TRBV4-3 to TRBJ2-5; D possibly corresponds to TRBD1 (6 bases). This CDR3 comprises 14 residues. V shed 5 bases and J shed 1 base, with 11 bases lying between them. CDR1 and CDR2 from the germline V gene are LGHNA and YSLEER. This CDR3 is CASSNRDIQETQYF. DNA of the CDR3: TGCGCCAGCAGCAACCGGGACATCCAAGAGACCCAGTACTTC.

This clonotype was counted many times. J is TRBJ2-1 and V is TRBV7-2; 15 nucleotides align to TRBD2. The J segment lost 5 bases and the V segment lost 4 bases, leaving 6 bases of the junction unmatched. Germline-derived CDR1 and CDR2 are SGHTA and FQGNSA. The CDR3 runs to 17 residues. CDR3 loop: CASSYGTSGGTNNEQFF. Here the CDR3 DNA reads TGTGCCAGCAGCTACGGGACTAGCGGGGGGACTAACAATGAGCAGTTCTTC.

A few counts support this clonotype. The chain recombines TRBV2 with TRBJ2-1; TRBD2 might be the D (5 bases). The CDR3 runs 15 residues. V shed 5 bases and J shed 0 bases, with 11 bases lying between them. Germline V gene sequence: CDR1 SNHLY, CDR2 FYNNEI. The CDR3 spells CASSWVGSSYNEQFF. The CDR3 nucleotides are TGTGCCAGCAGTTGGGTTGGGAGCTCCTACAATGAGCAGTTCTTC.

There are many counts of this clonotype. The chain is built from TRBV4-1 and TRBJ2-6; D is ambiguous. V shed 0 bases and J shed 4 bases, with 22 bases lying between them. CDR3 length: 20 residues. In germline, CDR1 is MGHRA, CDR2 YSYEKL. CDR3 nucleotides: TGCGCCAGCAGCCAAGATCAAAGTGAAGGCCGGGTATGGGGGGCCAACGTCCTGACTTTC. Translating gives CASSQDQSEGRVWGANVLTF.

This clonotype was seen a handful of times. The V and J genes are TRBV5-6 and TRBJ1-3; D may be TRBD1 (6 bases). CDR3 length: 14 amino acids. The germline CDR1 and CDR2 sequences are SGHDT and YYEEEE. With 0 bases removed from V and 9 bases from J, the gap between germline ends came to 13 bases. The CDR3 bases are TGTGCCAGCAGCTTGGCGGCAGGGGCCCGCACCATATATTTT. Translated, it gives CASSLAAGARTIYF.

The rearrangement uses TRBV4-1 and TRBJ2-1, with TRBD2 as a possible D gene (5 bases). This CDR3 has 14 amino acids. V lost 1 base and J lost 8, with 12 bases in between. Per germline, CDR1 MGHRA and CDR2 YSYEKL. The chain's CDR3 is CASSQAGGYHEQFF. CDR3 DNA: TGCGCCAGCAGCCAAGCGGGCGGGTACCATGAGCAGTTCTTC.

This clonotype was observed at least ten times. The chain links TRBV6-2 or TRBV6-3 to TRBJ1-2; no definite D call. CDR3 size: 14 residues. Germline V lookup: CDR1 MNHEY, CDR2 SVGEGT. V lost 8 bases, J lost 2 bases, and 15 bases lay in between. The CDR3 sequence: CASLGPGYNYGYTF. In DNA, the CDR3 is TGTGCCAGCCTTGGACCAGGATACAACTATGGCTACACCTTC.

Many counts were recorded for this clonotype. The CDR3 here is CASSPRTGAAYEQYF. The CDR3, as DNA: TGCGCCAGCAGCCCACGGACAGGGGCTGCGTACGAGCAGTACTTC. V gene TRBV4-1 combines with J gene TRBJ2-7, with 9 bases matching TRBD1. With 4 bases clipped from V and 4 bases from J, the junction kept 8 bases outside the gene matches. There are 15 residues in the CDR3. In germline, CDR1 is MGHRA, CDR2 YSYEKL.

The rearrangement links TRBV5-6 to TRBJ1-2, with D uncertain. Trimming left V 4 bases short and J 4 bases short, with 11 bases between. In germline, CDR1 is SGHDT, CDR2 YYEEEE. The CDR3 has 13 residues. This CDR3 reads CASSPTAAYGYTF. CDR3 in DNA: TGTGCCAGCAGCCCGACGGCAGCCTATGGCTACACCTTC.

This clonotype was detected a few times. The J gene is TRBJ1-5, the V gene TRBV19, with D tentatively TRBD1 (6 bases). The CDR3 covers 16 residues. Trimming took 0 bases from V and 4 from J, leaving 13 bases between them. Germline CDR1 reads LNHDA; CDR2 reads SQIVND (reference sequence). CDR3 in DNA: TGTGCCAGTAGTATAGAACCGGGGGCGAAGAATCAGCCCCAGCATTTT. Its translation: CASSIEPGAKNQPQHF.